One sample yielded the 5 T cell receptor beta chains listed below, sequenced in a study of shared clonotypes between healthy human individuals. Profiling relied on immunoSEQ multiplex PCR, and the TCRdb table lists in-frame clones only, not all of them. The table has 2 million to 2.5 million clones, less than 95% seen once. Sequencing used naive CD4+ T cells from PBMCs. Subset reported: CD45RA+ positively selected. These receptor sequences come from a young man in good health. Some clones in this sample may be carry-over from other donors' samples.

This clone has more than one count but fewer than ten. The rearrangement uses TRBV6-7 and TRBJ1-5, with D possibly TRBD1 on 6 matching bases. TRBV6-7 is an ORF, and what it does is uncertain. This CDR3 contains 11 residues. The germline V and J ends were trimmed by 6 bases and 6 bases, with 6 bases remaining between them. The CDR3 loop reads CASRGGQPQHF. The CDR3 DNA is TGTGCCAGCAGAGGGGGTCAGCCCCAGCATTTT.

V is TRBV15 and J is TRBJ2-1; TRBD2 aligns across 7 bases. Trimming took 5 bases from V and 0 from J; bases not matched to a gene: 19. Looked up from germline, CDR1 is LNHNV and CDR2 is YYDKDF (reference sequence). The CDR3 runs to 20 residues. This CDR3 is CATSAAGTNGATSSYNEQFF. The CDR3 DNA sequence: TGTGCCACCAGCGCCGCCGGGACTAATGGCGCGACTAGCTCCTACAATGAGCAGTTCTTC.

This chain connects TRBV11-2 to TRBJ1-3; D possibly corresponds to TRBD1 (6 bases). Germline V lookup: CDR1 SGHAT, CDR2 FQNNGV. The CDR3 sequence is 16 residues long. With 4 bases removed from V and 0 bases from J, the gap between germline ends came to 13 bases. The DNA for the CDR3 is TGTGCCAGCAGCTCAACTCGGGGGCCCTCTGGAAACACCATATATTTT. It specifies CASSSTRGPSGNTIYF.

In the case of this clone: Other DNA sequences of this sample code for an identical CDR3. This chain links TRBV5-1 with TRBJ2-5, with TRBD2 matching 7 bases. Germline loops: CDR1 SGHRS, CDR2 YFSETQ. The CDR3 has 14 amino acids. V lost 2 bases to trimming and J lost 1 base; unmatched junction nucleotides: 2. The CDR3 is CASSFTGGQETQYF. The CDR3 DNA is TGCGCCAGCAGCTTCACGGGGGGCCAAGAGACCCAGTACTTC.

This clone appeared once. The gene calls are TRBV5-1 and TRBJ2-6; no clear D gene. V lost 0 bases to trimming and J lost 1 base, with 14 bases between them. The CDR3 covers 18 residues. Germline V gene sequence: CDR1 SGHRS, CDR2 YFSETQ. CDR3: CASSLAGSLGSGANVLTF. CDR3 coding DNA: TGCGCCAGCAGCTTGGCCGGCAGCCTGGGGTCTGGGGCCAACGTCCTGACTTTC.